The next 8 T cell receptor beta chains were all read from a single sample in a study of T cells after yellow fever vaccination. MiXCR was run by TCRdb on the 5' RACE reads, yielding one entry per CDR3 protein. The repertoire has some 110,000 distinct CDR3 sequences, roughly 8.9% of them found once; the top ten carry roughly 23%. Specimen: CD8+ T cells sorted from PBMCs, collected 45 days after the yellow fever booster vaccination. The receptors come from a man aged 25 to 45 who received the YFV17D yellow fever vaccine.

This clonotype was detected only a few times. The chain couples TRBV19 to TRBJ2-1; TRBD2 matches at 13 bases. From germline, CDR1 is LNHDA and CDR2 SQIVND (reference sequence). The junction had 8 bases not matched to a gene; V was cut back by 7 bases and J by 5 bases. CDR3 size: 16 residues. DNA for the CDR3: TGTGCCAGTACCCGCCGACTAGCGGGAGGTCACAATGAGCAGTTCTTC. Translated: CASTRRLAGGHNEQFF.

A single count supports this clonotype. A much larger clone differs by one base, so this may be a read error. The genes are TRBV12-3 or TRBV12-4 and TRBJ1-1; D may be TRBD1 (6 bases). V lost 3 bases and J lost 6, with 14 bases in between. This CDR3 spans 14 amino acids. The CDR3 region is CASSFGGPGAEAFF. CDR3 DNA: TGTGCCAGCAGTTTCGGGGGCCCGGGCGCTGAAGCTTTCTTT.

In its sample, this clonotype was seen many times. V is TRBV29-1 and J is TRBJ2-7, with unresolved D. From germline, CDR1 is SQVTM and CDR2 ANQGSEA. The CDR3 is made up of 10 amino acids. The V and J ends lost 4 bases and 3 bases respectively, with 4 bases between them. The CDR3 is CSVVDYEQYF. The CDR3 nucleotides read TGCAGCGTTGTGGACTACGAGCAGTACTTC.

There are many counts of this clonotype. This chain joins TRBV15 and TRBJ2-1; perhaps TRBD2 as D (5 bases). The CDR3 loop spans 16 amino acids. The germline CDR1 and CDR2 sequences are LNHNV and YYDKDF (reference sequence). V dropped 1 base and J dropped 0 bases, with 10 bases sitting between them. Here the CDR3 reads CATSRGERSSYNEQFF. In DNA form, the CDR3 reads TGTGCCACCAGCAGAGGAGAGCGGAGCTCCTACAATGAGCAGTTCTTC.

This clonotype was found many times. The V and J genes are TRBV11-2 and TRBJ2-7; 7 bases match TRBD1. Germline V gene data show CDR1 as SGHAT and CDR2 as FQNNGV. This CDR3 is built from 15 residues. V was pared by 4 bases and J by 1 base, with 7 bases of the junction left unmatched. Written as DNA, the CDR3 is TGTGCCAGCAGCTCAACCGGGACAGCTTCCTACGAGCAGTACTTC. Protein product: CASSSTGTASYEQYF. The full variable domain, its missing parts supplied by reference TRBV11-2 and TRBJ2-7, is EAGVAQSPRYKIIEKRQSVAFWCNPISGHATLYWYQQILGQGPKLLIQFQNNGVVDDSQLPKDRFSAERLKGVDSTLKIQPAKLEDSAVYLCASSSTGTASYEQYFGPGTRLTVT.

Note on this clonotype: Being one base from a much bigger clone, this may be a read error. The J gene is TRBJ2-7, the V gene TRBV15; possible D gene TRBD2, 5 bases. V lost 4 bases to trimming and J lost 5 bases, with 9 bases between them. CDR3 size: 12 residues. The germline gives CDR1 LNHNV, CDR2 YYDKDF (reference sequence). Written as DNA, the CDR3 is TGTGCCACCAGCAAAGAGGGAGACGAGCAGTACTTC. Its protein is CATSKEGDEQYF.

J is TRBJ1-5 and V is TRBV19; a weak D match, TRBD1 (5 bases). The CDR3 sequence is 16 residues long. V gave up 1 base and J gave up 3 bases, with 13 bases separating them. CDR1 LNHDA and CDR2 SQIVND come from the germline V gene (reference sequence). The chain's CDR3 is CASSIAGQEFNQPQHF. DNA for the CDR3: TGTGCCAGTAGTATAGCCGGACAAGAGTTCAATCAGCCCCAGCATTTT. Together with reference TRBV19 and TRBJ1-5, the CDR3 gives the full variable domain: DGGITQSPKYLFRKEGQNVTLSCEQNLNHDAMYWYRQDPGQGLRLIYYSQIVNDFQKGDIAEGYSVSREKKESFPLTVTSAQKNPTAFYLCASSIAGQEFNQPQHFGDGTRLSIL.

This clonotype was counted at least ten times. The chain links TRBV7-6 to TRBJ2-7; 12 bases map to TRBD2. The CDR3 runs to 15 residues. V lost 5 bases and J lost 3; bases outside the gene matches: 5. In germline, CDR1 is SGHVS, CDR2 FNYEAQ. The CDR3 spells CASSQGTSGFYEQYF. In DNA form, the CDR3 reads TGTGCCAGCAGCCAGGGGACTAGCGGGTTCTACGAGCAGTACTTC.